This record covers a single TCR beta chain. Antigen: not known. The sample originates from a study of shared clonotypes between healthy human individuals. Points from the study as a whole: Naive subsets generally exceeded memory subsets in estimated richness. The rarefaction results pointed to incomplete sorted-subset sequencing despite large depth. Non-shared clonotypes displayed generation probabilities falling below those of clonotypes present in all four donors.

Unmatched junction bases numbered 1, after V lost 4 bases and J lost 3 bases. Germline CDR1 reads SGHNT; CDR2 reads YYREEE (reference sequence). The CDR3 extends over 13 amino acids. In the original workflow: From ImmunoSEQ came sequences covering only the junction and carrying no quality scores, so filtering differed. The assay was immunoSEQ multiplex PCR, and TCRdb's table has in-frame clones only and misses some. The D gene and trimming were derived from the DNA, and the V and J assignments and clone size from that table. The data show some 1,600,000 clones, 98% seen once. This chain joins TRBV5-4 and TRBJ2-7; TRBD2 aligns across 10 bases. Sequencing was done on a sample of naive CD4+ T cells sorted from blood. The sample's subset: CD45RA+ positively selected. The origin of this receptor is a man in his thirties or forties in good health. This CDR3 reads CASSRTSGYEQYF. For the CDR3, the DNA is TGTGCCAGCAGCCGGACTAGCGGCTACGAGCAGTACTTC.